The 21 T cell receptor beta chains reported below all come from one sample, sequenced in a study of Graves' ophthalmopathy and Graves' hyperthyroidism. Amplification from RNA transcripts yielded the TCR beta CDR3 regions. HTBI-primed first-round RT-PCR preceded second-round multiplex PCR. Via MiXCR, TCRdb re-called the multiplex PCR reads, giving one row per CDR3 protein. The data hold about 420,000 distinct CDR3 sequences, with over 20% observed a single time. Material for sequencing was peripheral blood. Receptor source: a woman under 30 with stable Graves' hyperthyroidism.

The chain joins TRBV27 to TRBJ2-7; 12 positions agree with TRBD2. The V segment lost 4 bases and the J segment 2 bases; nucleotides outside the gene matches: 6. The CDR3 is 16 amino acids. CDR1 and CDR2 (germline): MNHEY, SMNVEV (reference sequence). The CDR3 loop reads CASSSRLAGDPYEQYF. The CDR3 DNA follows: TGTGCCAGCAGTTCCCGACTAGCGGGAGATCCCTACGAGCAGTACTTC.

This clonotype was observed many times. This chain joins TRBV11-2 and TRBJ2-7; TRBD2 aligns across 9 bases. The CDR3 runs to 15 residues. Germline trimming cut 4 bases from V and 2 bases from J; bases unmatched to any gene: 6. Germline V CDR1 and CDR2: SGHAT, FQNNGV. The CDR3 coding sequence is TGTGCCAGCAGCTACGTGGCGGGAGGGGCCTACGAGCAGTACTTC. It yields the protein CASSYVAGGAYEQYF.

This clonotype has more than one count but fewer than ten. V and J are TRBV6-1 and TRBJ1-5; a possible D gene is TRBD1 (6 bases). Trimming stripped 1 base from V and 6 bases from J, with 16 bases between. The CDR3 length is 16 residues. CDR1 is MNHNS and CDR2 is SASEGT in the germline V gene. CDR3 protein: CASSEGVGGSSQPQHF. CDR3 bases: TGTGCCAGCAGTGAAGGGGTGGGGGGCTCGAGTCAGCCCCAGCATTTT.

This clonotype was counted a few times. The junction does not match germline at one end; this may be a read error. The chain carries TRBV12-3 or TRBV12-4 and TRBJ1-5, with no clear D. CDR3 size: 15 residues. The CDR3 DNA reads as TGTGCCAGCAGCCTCCGGCATTGGCCCTATCAGCCCGAGCATTTT. Translated: CASSLRHWPYQPEHF.

This clonotype has a count of ten or more. The rearrangement joins TRBV12-3 or TRBV12-4 to TRBJ2-1, with 8 bases aligning to TRBD1. This CDR3 has 15 amino acids. J lost 1 base, V lost 6 bases, and 5 bases had no gene match. The CDR3 nucleotides read TGTGCCAGCAGCCCTAACAGGGGGTCCTACAATGAGCAGTTCTTC. It translates to CASSPNRGSYNEQFF.

The chain is built from TRBV20-1 and TRBJ2-5; 10 nucleotides agree with TRBD1. The CDR3 sequence is 13 residues long. V shed 5 bases, J shed 4 bases, and the junction held 4 bases outside the gene matches. Germline CDR1 reads DFQATT; CDR2 reads SNEGSKA (reference sequence). CDR3 DNA sequence: TGCAGTGCTCCCCGGGACAGGGGAGAGACCCAGTACTTC. It codes for CSAPRDRGETQYF.

There are many counts of this clonotype. The chain couples TRBV4-1 to TRBJ2-7; 7 bases line up with TRBD2. Per the germline V gene, CDR1 is MGHRA and CDR2 is YSYEKL. V was pared by 0 bases and J by 1 base, with 3 bases of the junction left unmatched. The CDR3 is 15 residues long. This CDR3 is CASSQEGGNSYEQYF. CDR3 in DNA: TGCGCCAGCAGCCAAGAGGGAGGGAATTCCTACGAGCAGTACTTC.

This clonotype was seen at least ten times. This rearrangement joins TRBV7-2 to TRBJ2-7; 9 positions match TRBD1. The CDR3 runs to 13 residues. Trimming cost V 8 bases and J 5 bases; bases outside gene matches: 7. Germline CDR1 and CDR2: SGHTA and FQGNSA. This CDR3 is CASGTGRNNEQYF. The CDR3 DNA reads TGTGCCAGCGGGACAGGGAGGAACAACGAGCAGTACTTC.

This chain links TRBV12-3 or TRBV12-4 with TRBJ2-7, with TRBD1 identical over 11 bases. This CDR3 contains 14 residues. With 5 bases clipped from V and 6 bases from J, the junction kept 6 bases outside the gene matches. CDR3 amino acids: CASSPTGTGGEQYF. The CDR3 DNA sequence: TGTGCCAGCAGTCCCACCGGGACAGGGGGCGAGCAGTACTTC.

This clonotype was seen ten or more times. V is TRBV7-2 and J is TRBJ2-2; possible D gene TRBD2, 6 bases. V lost 4 bases and J lost 7, with 16 bases in between. Germline-derived CDR1 and CDR2 are SGHTA and FQGNSA. CDR3 length equals 15 residues. The CDR3 is CASSSDRLDFGELFF. CDR3 DNA sequence: TGTGCCAGCAGCTCCGACCGACTAGACTTCGGGGAGCTGTTTTTT. The full variable domain, rest sourced from reference TRBV7-2 and TRBJ2-2, is GAGVSQSPSNKVTEKGKDVELRCDPISGHTALYWYRQSLGQGLEFLIYFQGNSAPDKSGLPSDRFSAERTGGSVSTLTIQRTQQEDSAVYLCASSSDRLDFGELFFGEGSRLTVL.

The sample holds many counts of this clonotype. J is TRBJ2-5 and V is TRBV27; weak D call: TRBD2 (6 bases). Germline-derived CDR1 and CDR2 are MNHEY and SMNVEV (reference sequence). The V end was cut by 3 bases, the J end by 5 bases, with 19 bases between. CDR3 length: 16 residues. As DNA, the CDR3 is TGTGCCAGCAGTTTCTCCGGTGGGCGGGGTCGGGAGACCCAGTACTTC. Translation gives CASSFSGGRGRETQYF.

The chain combines TRBV28 with TRBJ2-4; perhaps D is TRBD1 or TRBD2 (5 bases each). The CDR3 has 15 amino acids. Trimming stripped 8 bases from V and 0 bases from J, with 14 bases between. CDR1 MDHEN and CDR2 SYDVKM come from the germline V gene. CDR3 protein: CASGRDPLAKNIQYF. CDR3 nucleotide sequence: TGTGCCAGCGGCCGGGACCCACTAGCCAAAAACATTCAGTACTTC.

This clonotype was recorded once. V usage is TRBV28 and J usage is TRBJ1-6; D possibly corresponds to TRBD1 (5 bases). Germline CDR1 is MDHEN and CDR2 is SYDVKM. The ends were cut back, 3 bases at V and 9 bases at J, with 15 bases in the middle. The CDR3 runs to 15 residues. The CDR3 protein is CASSFEVGVGSPLHF. CDR3 bases: TGTGCCAGCAGTTTTGAGGTAGGGGTAGGTTCACCCCTCCACTTT.

This clonotype was seen only a few times. V gene TRBV5-8 combines with J gene TRBJ1-1; 9 nucleotides line up with TRBD1. Trimming cost V 2 bases and J 9 bases; bases outside gene matches: 11. The CDR3 contains 15 residues. Germline CDR1 SGHTS, CDR2 YDEGEE. Written as DNA, the CDR3 is TGTGCCAGCAGCTTAGCACGAGCCGGGACAGGGCAAGCTTTCTTT. This codes for CASSLARAGTGQAFF. Full variable domain (remainder filled in from reference TRBV5-8 and TRBJ1-1): EAGVTQSPTHLIKTRGQQATLRCSPISGHTSVYWYQQALGLGLQFLLWYDEGEERNRGNFPPRFSGRQFPNYSSELNVNALELEDSALYLCASSLARAGTGQAFFGQGTRLTVV.

This clonotype showed up many times. V gene TRBV27 combines with J gene TRBJ1-5; TRBD1 might be the D (5 bases). V lost 5 bases and J lost 0, with 8 bases in between. This CDR3 is 14 amino acids long. CDR1 MNHEY and CDR2 SMNVEV come from the germline V gene (reference sequence). The CDR3 spells CASSQGSSNQPQHF. The DNA for the CDR3 is TGTGCCAGCAGTCAGGGTTCTAGCAATCAGCCCCAGCATTTT.

This clonotype was counted many times. This rearrangement joins TRBV12-3 or TRBV12-4 to TRBJ1-6; maybe TRBD1 (5 bases). The CDR3 spans 14 residues. Between the trimmed V and J ends, which lost 9 bases and 8 bases, there was a span of 17 bases. CDR3: CASATGTWDSPLHF. CDR3 DNA: TGTGCCAGTGCGACGGGGACTTGGGATTCACCCCTCCACTTT.

This clonotype has only a few counts. With a much larger clone just one base away, this may be a read error. The V gene is TRBV4-2, the J gene TRBJ2-5; D remains unclear. The CDR3 is 14 amino acids. Germline loops: CDR1 LGHNA, CDR2 YNFKEQ. The CDR3 loop reads CASSKSHGQETKYF. For the CDR3, the DNA is TGTGCCAGCAGCAAATCCCACGGGCAAGAGACCAAGTACTTC.

Ten or more counts support this clonotype. The V and J genes are TRBV29-1 and TRBJ1-5, with D maybe TRBD1 (6 bases). The CDR3 is 13 amino acids. Germline V lookup: CDR1 SQVTM, CDR2 ANQGSEA. Trimming took off 3 bases at V and 3 bases at J, with 9 bases between the two ends. CDR3 in DNA: TGCAGCGTTGAGACAGGTGCCAATCAGCCCCAGCATTTT. Its protein is CSVETGANQPQHF.

The chain uses TRBV6-5 and TRBJ2-7, with 10 bases that match TRBD2. The CDR3 length is 16 residues. The V segment lost 0 bases and the J segment 1 base; nucleotides outside the gene matches: 3. Germline V gives CDR1 MNHEY, CDR2 SVGAGI. Here the CDR3 reads CASSYSGTSESYEQYF. The DNA of the CDR3 is TGTGCCAGCAGTTACTCTGGGACTAGCGAGTCCTACGAGCAGTACTTC.

This clonotype occurred many times. The chain employs TRBV10-3 and TRBJ2-6, with TRBD1 matching over 11 bases. The CDR3 totals 16 residues. CDR1 ENHRY and CDR2 SYGVKD come from the germline V gene. J was trimmed by 7 bases and V by 7 bases; bases with no gene match: 9. CDR3 loop: CAITPGQGAGANVLTF. In DNA, the CDR3 is TGTGCCATCACCCCTGGACAGGGGGCGGGAGCCAACGTCCTGACTTTC.

This rearrangement joins TRBV20-1 to TRBJ1-1; D uncertain. The CDR3 sequence is 13 residues long. Looked up from germline, CDR1 is DFQATT and CDR2 is SNEGSKA (reference sequence). With 3 bases removed from V and 5 bases from J, the gap between germline ends came to 13 bases. Here the CDR3 reads CSARSTVRTEAFF. In DNA form, the CDR3 reads TGCAGTGCTAGGTCAACAGTGCGGACTGAAGCTTTCTTT.